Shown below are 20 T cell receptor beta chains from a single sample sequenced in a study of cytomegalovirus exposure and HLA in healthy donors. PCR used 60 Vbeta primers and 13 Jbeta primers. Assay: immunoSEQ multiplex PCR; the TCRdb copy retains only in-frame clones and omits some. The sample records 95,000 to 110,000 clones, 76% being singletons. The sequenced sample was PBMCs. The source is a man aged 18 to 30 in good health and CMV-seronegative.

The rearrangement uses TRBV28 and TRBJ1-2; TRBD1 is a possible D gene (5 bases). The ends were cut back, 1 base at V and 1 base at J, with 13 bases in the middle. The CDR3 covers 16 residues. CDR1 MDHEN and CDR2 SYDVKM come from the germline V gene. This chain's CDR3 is CASSLSGMGGNYGYTF. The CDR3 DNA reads TGTGCCAGCAGTTTATCAGGGATGGGCGGTAACTATGGCTACACCTTC.

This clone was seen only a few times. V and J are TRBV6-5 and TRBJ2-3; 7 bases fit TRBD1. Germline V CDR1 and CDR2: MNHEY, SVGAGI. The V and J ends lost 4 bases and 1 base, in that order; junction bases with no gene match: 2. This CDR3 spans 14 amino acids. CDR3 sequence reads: CASSSTGRTDTQYF. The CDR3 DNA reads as TGTGCCAGCAGTTCGACAGGGCGCACAGATACGCAGTATTTT.

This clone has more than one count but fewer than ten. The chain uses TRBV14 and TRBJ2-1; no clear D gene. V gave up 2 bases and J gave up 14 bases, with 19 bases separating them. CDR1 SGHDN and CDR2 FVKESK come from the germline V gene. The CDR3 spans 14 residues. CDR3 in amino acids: CASSQRSTGLRKFF. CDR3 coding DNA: TGTGCCAGCAGCCAACGTTCAACGGGTCTAAGGAAGTTCTTC. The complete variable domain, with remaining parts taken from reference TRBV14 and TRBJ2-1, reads EAGVTQFPSHSVIEKGQTVTLRCDPISGHDNLYWYRRVMGKEIKFLLHFVKESKQDESGMPNNRFLAERTGGTYSTLKVQPAELEDSGVYFCASSQRSTGLRKFFGPGTRLTVL.

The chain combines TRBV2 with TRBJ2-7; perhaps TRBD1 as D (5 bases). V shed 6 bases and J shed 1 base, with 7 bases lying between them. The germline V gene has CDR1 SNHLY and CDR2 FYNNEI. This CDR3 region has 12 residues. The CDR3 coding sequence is TGTGCCAGCAGACAGGATTCCTACGAGCAGTACTTC. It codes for CASRQDSYEQYF.

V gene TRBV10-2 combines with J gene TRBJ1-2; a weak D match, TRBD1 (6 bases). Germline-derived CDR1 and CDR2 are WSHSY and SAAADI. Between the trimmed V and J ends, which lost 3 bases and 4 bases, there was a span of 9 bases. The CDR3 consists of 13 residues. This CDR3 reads CASSEQGIYGYTF. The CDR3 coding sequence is TGCGCCAGCAGTGAACAGGGTATCTATGGCTACACCTTC.

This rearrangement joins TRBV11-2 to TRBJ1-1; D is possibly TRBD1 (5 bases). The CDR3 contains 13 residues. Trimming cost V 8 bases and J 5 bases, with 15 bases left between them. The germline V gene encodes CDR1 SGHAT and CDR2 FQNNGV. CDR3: CASALGGGTEAFF. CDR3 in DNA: TGTGCCAGCGCCCTTGGGGGAGGAACTGAAGCTTTCTTT.

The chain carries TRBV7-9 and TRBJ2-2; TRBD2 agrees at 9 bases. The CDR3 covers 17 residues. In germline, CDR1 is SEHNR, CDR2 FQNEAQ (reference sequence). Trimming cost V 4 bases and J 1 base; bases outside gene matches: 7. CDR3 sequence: CASSSRLAGENTGELFF. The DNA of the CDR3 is TGTGCCAGCAGCTCCCGGTTAGCGGGGGAGAACACCGGGGAGCTGTTTTTT.

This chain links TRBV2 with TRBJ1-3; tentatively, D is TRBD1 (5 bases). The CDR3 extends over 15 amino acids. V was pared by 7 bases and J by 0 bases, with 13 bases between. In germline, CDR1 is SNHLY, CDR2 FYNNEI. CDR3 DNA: TGTGCCAGCACGGGGGGTCCGGTCTCTGGAAACACCATATATTTT. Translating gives CASTGGPVSGNTIYF.

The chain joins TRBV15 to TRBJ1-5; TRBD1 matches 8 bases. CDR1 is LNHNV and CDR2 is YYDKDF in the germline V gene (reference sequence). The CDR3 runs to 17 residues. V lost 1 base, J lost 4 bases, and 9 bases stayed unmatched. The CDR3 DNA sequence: TGTGCCACCAGCAGAGGTGGTAGGACAGGGAGGAATCAGCCCCAGCATTTT. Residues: CATSRGGRTGRNQPQHF.

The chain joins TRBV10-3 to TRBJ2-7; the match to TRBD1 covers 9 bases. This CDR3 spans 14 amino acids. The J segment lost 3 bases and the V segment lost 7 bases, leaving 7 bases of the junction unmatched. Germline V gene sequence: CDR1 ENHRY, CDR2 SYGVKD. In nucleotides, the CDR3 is TGTGCCATCACATCCGGGACAGGGAGCTACGAGCAGTACTTC. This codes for CAITSGTGSYEQYF.

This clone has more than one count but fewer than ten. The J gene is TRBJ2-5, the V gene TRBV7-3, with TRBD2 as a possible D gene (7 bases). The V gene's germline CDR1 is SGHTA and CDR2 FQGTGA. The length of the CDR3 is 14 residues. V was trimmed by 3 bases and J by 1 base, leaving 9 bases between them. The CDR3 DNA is TGTGCCAGCAGCTTTCGGGGGGCCCAAGAGACCCAGTACTTC. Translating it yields CASSFRGAQETQYF.

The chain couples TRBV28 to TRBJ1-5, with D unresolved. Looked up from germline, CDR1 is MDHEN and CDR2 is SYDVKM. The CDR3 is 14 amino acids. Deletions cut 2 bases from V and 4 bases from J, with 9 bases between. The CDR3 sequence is CASSLGQRNQPQHF. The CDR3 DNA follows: TGTGCCAGCAGTTTAGGGCAGAGAAATCAGCCCCAGCATTTT.

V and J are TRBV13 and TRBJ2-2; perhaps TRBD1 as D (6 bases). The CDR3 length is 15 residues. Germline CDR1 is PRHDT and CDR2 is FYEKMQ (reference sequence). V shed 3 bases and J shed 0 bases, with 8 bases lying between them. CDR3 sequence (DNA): TGTGCCAGCAGCTTTCACAGGGCGAACACCGGGGAGCTGTTTTTT. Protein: CASSFHRANTGELFF.

The CDR3 reads CSVEDRGDEAFF. In DNA, the CDR3 is TGCAGCGTTGAAGATCGCGGGGACGAAGCTTTCTTT. The genes are TRBV29-1 and TRBJ1-1; D perhaps matches TRBD1 (5 bases). Trimming removed 0 bases at V and 8 bases at J, with 10 bases between. The germline CDR1 and CDR2 sequences are SQVTM and ANQGSEA. CDR3 size: 12 residues.

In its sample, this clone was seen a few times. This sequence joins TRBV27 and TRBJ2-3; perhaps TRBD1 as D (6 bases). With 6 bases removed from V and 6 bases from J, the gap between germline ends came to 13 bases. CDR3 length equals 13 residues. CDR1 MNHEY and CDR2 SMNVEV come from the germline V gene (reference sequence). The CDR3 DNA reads TGTGCCAGCAGGAGACAGGTACCGGATACGCAGTATTTT. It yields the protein CASRRQVPDTQYF.

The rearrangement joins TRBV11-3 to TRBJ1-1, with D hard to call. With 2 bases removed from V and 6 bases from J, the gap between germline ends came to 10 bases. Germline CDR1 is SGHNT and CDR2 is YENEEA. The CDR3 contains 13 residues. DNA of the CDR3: TGTGCCAGCAGCTTAATGACTGCCTCTGAAGCTTTCTTT. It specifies CASSLMTASEAFF.

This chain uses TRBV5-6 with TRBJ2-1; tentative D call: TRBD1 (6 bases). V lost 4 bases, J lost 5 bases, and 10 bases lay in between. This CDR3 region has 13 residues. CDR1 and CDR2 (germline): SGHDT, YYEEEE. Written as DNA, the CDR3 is TGTGCCAGCAGCCCCGGGACAAACAATGAGCAGTTCTTC. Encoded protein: CASSPGTNNEQFF.

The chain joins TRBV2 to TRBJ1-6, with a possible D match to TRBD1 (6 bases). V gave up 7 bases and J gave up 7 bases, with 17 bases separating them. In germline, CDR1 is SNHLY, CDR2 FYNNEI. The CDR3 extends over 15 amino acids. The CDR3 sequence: CASNQQGLGNSPLHF. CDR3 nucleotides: TGTGCCAGCAATCAACAGGGACTAGGGAATTCACCCCTCCACTTT. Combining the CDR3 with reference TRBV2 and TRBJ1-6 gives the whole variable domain EPEVTQTPSHQVTQMGQEVILRCVPISNHLYFYWYRQILGQKVEFLVSFYNNEISEKSEIFDDQFSVERPDGSNFTLKIRSTKLEDSAMYFCASNQQGLGNSPLHFGNGTRLTVT.

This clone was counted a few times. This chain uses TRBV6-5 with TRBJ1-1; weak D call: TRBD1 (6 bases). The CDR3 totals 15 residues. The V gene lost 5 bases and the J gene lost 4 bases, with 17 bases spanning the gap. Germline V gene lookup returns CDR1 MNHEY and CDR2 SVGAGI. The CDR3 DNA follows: TGTGCCAGCAGTCTGCACAGGGTTGAGGGCACTGAAGCTTTCTTT. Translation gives CASSLHRVEGTEAFF.

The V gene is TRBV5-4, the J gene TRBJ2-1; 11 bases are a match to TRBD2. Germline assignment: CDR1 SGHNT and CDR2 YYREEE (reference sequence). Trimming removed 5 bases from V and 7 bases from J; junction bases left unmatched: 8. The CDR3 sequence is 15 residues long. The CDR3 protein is CASSAPGLAVNEQFF. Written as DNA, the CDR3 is TGTGCCAGCAGTGCACCGGGACTAGCGGTTAATGAGCAGTTCTTC.